The rows below give T cell receptor beta chains drawn from one sample of a study of control samples from healthy donors and cancer patients. Profiled with immunoSEQ multiplex PCR; TCRdb holds only in-frame clones, not every one. Of 120,000 or so clones in the sample, roughly 90% were seen once. Sequencing was done on a sample of blood. Every receptor here comes from a man between 18 and 29 years old in good health. CDR3s include the opening cysteine and the closing phenylalanine or tryptophan. The order of the fields is CDR3 length, J gene, V gene, D gene, clone size, CDR3 protein, CDR3 DNA. A D gene is named only where the DNA matches it firmly. Size is stated for part of the rows, as once, few or many counts, or as a class when the clone is expanded.

14 TRBJ2-3 TRBV2 TRBD2 NA CASIPPSGPDTQYF TGTGCCAGCATCCCCCCTAGCGGCCCAGATACGCAGTATTTT
17 TRBJ1-2 TRBV28 TRBD1 NA CASSTGQGKWIEHGYTF TGTGCCAGCAGTACCGGACAGGGGAAGTGGATAGAACATGGCTACACCTTC
14 TRBJ1-2 TRBV7-2 TRBD1 once CASSSWTGGSGYTF TGTGCCAGCAGCTCGTGGACAGGGGGCTCTGGCTACACCTTC
15 TRBJ1-5 TRBV3-1/TRBV3-2 TRBD1 medium-sized CASSQGQGGYQPQHF TGTGCCAGCAGCCAAGGACAGGGAGGATATCAGCCCCAGCATTTT
12 TRBJ1-5 TRBV2 NA NA CASSGGGMPQHF TGTGCCAGCAGTGGGGGGGGGATGCCCCAGCATTTT
14 TRBJ1-2 TRBV5-1 NA NA CASSPPDINYGYTF TGCGCCAGCAGCCCCCCGGACATTAACTATGGCTACACCTTC
13 TRBJ1-1 TRBV27 NA NA CASHYKGDTEAFF TGTGCCAGCCATTACAAGGGGGACACTGAAGCTTTCTTT
14 TRBJ2-3 TRBV6-5 TRBD2 NA CASRTSGGTDTQYF TGTGCCAGCAGGACTAGCGGAGGCACAGATACGCAGTATTTT
16 TRBJ1-1 TRBV2 NA once CASREGVTQRNTEAFF TGTGCCAGCAGGGAGGGGGTTACACAGCGGAACACTGAAGCTTTCTTT
17 TRBJ2-1 TRBV19 NA NA CASSIVSEGGSYNEQFF TGTGCCAGTAGTATAGTATCGGAAGGGGGCTCCTACAATGAGCAGTTCTTC
13 TRBJ1-2 TRBV6-6 TRBD1 NA CASSRQGPGGYTF TGTGCCAGCAGTAGACAGGGTCCAGGAGGCTACACCTTC
13 TRBJ2-3 TRBV5-8 NA NA CASSSTYTDTQYF TGTGCCAGCAGCTCTACGTACACAGATACGCAGTATTTT
11 TRBJ1-1 TRBV20-1 NA NA CSASSVTEAFF TGCAGTGCTAGTTCGGTGACTGAAGCTTTCTTT
14 TRBJ1-2 TRBV25-1 NA NA CASSGVLLRHGYTF TGTGCCAGCAGTGGGGTGTTACTTCGCCATGGCTACACCTTC
16 TRBJ1-3 TRBV30 NA few CAWSQMGSSSGNTIYF TGTGCCTGGAGTCAAATGGGATCGAGCTCTGGAAACACCATATATTTT
13 TRBJ1-1 TRBV6-5 TRBD1 NA CASSLQGTTEAFF TGTGCCAGCAGTCTACAGGGGACCACTGAAGCTTTCTTT
11 TRBJ2-4 TRBV29-1 NA NA CSGSISWIQYF TGCAGCGGGTCGATTAGTTGGATTCAGTACTTC
15 TRBJ2-2 TRBV25-1 TRBD2 NA CASSDREGDTGELFF TGTGCCAGCAGTGATAGGGAGGGTGACACCGGGGAGCTGTTTTTT
14 TRBJ2-7 TRBV9 TRBD1 NA CASSSGTGPYEQYF TGTGCCAGCAGCTCCGGGACAGGCCCCTACGAGCAGTACTTC
14 TRBJ1-3 TRBV6-5 TRBD1 NA CASRTGKEGNTIYF TGTGCCAGCCGGACAGGGAAAGAGGGAAACACCATATATTTT
15 TRBJ2-1 TRBV27 TRBD2 NA CASTTGTSGYNEQFF TGTGCCAGCACAACCGGGACTAGCGGTTACAATGAGCAGTTCTTC
14 TRBJ1-5 TRBV10-3 NA NA CAISEFSRNQPQHF TGTGCCATCAGTGAGTTCAGCAGGAATCAGCCCCAGCATTTT
13 TRBJ1-2 TRBV6-2/TRBV6-3 NA NA CASSSPMRDGYTF TGTGCCAGCAGTTCCCCTATGAGAGACGGCTACACCTTC
17 TRBJ1-5 TRBV18 TRBD1 once CASSPGNRGRRNQPQHF TGTGCCAGCTCACCGGGTAACAGGGGGCGCCGCAATCAGCCCCAGCATTTT
15 TRBJ2-1 TRBV28 NA NA CASSHGGYSYNEQFF TGTGCCAGCAGCCACGGCGGCTATTCCTACAATGAGCAGTTCTTC
13 TRBJ1-1 TRBV6-4 NA medium-sized CASSLRQNTEAFF TGTGCCAGCAGTCTGAGACAGAACACTGAAGCTTTCTTT
14 TRBJ1-1 TRBV5-1 TRBD1 NA CASSLRQGATEAFF TGCGCCAGCAGCTTGCGACAGGGGGCCACTGAAGCTTTCTTT
14 TRBJ2-3 TRBV10-3 TRBD2 NA CAAGASGRLDTQYF TGTGCCGCCGGAGCCAGCGGGAGATTGGATACGCAGTATTTT
14 TRBJ1-4 TRBV5-3 NA NA CARSRDTRKEKLFF TGTGCCAGAAGCAGGGACACGAGAAAGGAAAAACTGTTTTTT
16 TRBJ2-3 TRBV7-9 TRBD2 NA CASSPLAGGREDTQYF TGTGCCAGCAGCCCACTAGCGGGAGGTCGCGAGGATACGCAGTATTTT
12 TRBJ2-1 TRBV7-8 NA NA CASSLLDGVLFF TGTGCCAGCAGCCTCCTGGACGGAGTTTTGTTCTTC
13 TRBJ2-7 TRBV19 NA NA CASSIDQRSRQYF TGTGCCAGTAGTATAGACCAGCGCTCAAGGCAGTACTTC
15 TRBJ2-5 TRBV27 TRBD2 NA CASSLGGSELEFRYF TGTGCCAGCAGCTTGGGAGGGAGTGAGCTAGAATTTAGATACTTC
15 TRBJ1-1 TRBV7-8 NA NA CASSPPGGFYTEAFF TGTGCCAGCAGCCCCCCCGGCGGTTTTTACACTGAAGCTTTCTTT
14 TRBJ1-1 TRBV10-3 NA NA CVISDQGLNTEAFF TGTGTCATCAGTGATCAGGGTCTGAACACTGAAGCTTTCTTT
14 TRBJ1-5 TRBV5-5 NA NA CASSPGGRNQPQHF TGTGCCAGCAGCCCTGGAGGCCGCAATCAGCCCCAGCATTTT
13 TRBJ2-1 TRBV2 NA NA CAPGLPPNNEQFF TGTGCCCCCGGACTCCCTCCGAACAATGAGCAGTTCTTC
13 TRBJ1-2 TRBV10-1 NA NA CASSERGNYGYTF TGCGCCAGCAGTGAGAGGGGCAACTATGGCTACACCTTC
15 TRBJ2-7 TRBV4-1 TRBD2 NA CASSRGAGVLYEQYF TGCGCCAGCAGCCGCGGAGCGGGAGTTCTCTACGAGCAGTACTTC
16 TRBJ1-5 TRBV15 TRBD1 NA CATSREGQGQRQPQHF TGTGCCACCAGCAGAGAAGGACAGGGTCAGAGACAGCCCCAGCATTTT
16 TRBJ1-6 TRBV6-5 NA NA CASSYSRYGPSSPLHF TGTGCCAGCAGTTACTCCCGGTACGGGCCGAGTTCACCCCTCCACTTT
13 TRBJ2-1 TRBV19 TRBD1 NA CASSRTGWNEQFF TGTGCCAGTAGTAGGACAGGGTGGAATGAGCAGTTCTTC
15 TRBJ1-6 TRBV27 NA NA CASSFRSGYNSPLHF TGTGCCAGCAGTTTCCGGTCCGGTTATAATTCACCCCTCCACTTT
15 TRBJ1-2 TRBV2 TRBD1 NA CAIRPWAGGSYGYTF TGTGCCATCAGGCCATGGGCAGGGGGTAGCTATGGCTACACCTTC
17 TRBJ2-2 TRBV16 NA once CASSQFRPGTNTGELFF TGTGCCAGCAGCCAATTTCGCCCGGGAACGAACACCGGGGAGCTGTTTTTT